This T cell receptor beta chain was recorded in a study of CD8+ T cells in alopecia areata. About the research overall: A 6-month period off drug followed tofacitinib, which lasted 6 to 18 months. Scoring of treated patients' severity used the percentage of affected scalp area.

The treatment here: oral pan-JAK inhibitor, 5-10 mg twice daily. General study results and limits: The study found TCR sharing across patients less clear than in mice, possibly for HLA reasons.

In germline, CDR1 is MNHNY, CDR2 SVGAGI (reference sequence). The ends were cut back, 0 bases at V and 4 bases at J, with 7 bases in the middle. The CDR3 totals 13 residues. A word on this clone: Its antigen is unknown.

Extracted RNA was reverse transcribed into cDNA, the sequencing template. Sequencing was performed with immunoSEQ multiplex PCR; in TCRdb, only in-frame clones are kept and a portion is missing. The sample holds 180,000 or so clones; roughly half are singletons and the top ten take around 10%. The material sequenced was CD8+ T cells sorted from blood, taken around week 54, from a patient treated with tofacitinib. This TCR derives from a human donor with alopecia areata. V usage is TRBV6-6 and J usage is TRBJ2-7; no clear D. The CDR3 DNA reads as TGTGCCAGCAGTTACTCGGCTGGGTACGAGCAGTACTTC. It translates to CASSYSAGYEQYF.